These 11 T cell receptor beta chains were all obtained from the same sample, sequenced in a study of blood T cell repertoires in COVID-19. Some clones are missing from TCRdb's copy, which holds only in-frame ones; the method was immunoSEQ multiplex PCR. The table includes under 90,000 clones, roughly 90% detected once. Sequenced sample: peripheral blood. The receptors derive from a man in his 70s with active or convalescent COVID-19.

This chain links TRBV7-8 with TRBJ1-2; a weak D match, TRBD1 (6 bases). Germline V lookup: CDR1 SGHVS, CDR2 FQNEAQ. The CDR3 runs 15 residues. The V gene lost 1 base and the J gene lost 0 bases, with 9 bases spanning the gap. The CDR3 reads CASSLEGGTNYGYTF. The CDR3 coding sequence is TGTGCCAGCAGCTTAGAGGGGGGGACTAACTATGGCTACACCTTC.

V and J are TRBV3-1 (or the pseudogene TRBV3-2) and TRBJ2-5; TRBD2 aligns across 12 bases. V lost 3 bases to trimming and J lost 4 bases; unmatched junction nucleotides: 6. CDR1 is LGHDT and CDR2 is YNNKEL in the germline V gene (reference sequence). The CDR3 is 16 amino acids. CDR3 region: CASSHAWTSGVETQYF. CDR3 coding DNA: TGTGCCAGCAGCCACGCTTGGACTAGCGGGGTAGAGACCCAGTACTTC.

This chain joins TRBV25-1 and TRBJ1-3; 11 nucleotides align to TRBD1. The CDR3 contains 15 residues. Per germline, CDR1 MGHDK and CDR2 SYGVNS. V was pared by 5 bases and J by 6 bases, with 6 bases of the junction left unmatched. CDR3 sequence reads: CASSLRDRGENTIYF. CDR3 sequence (DNA): TGTGCCAGCAGTCTCCGGGACAGGGGGGAAAACACCATATATTTT.

V and J are TRBV6-1 and TRBJ2-7; no clear D. CDR1 and CDR2 from the germline V gene are MNHNS and SASEGT. This CDR3 region has 14 residues. Trimming removed 2 bases at V and 0 bases at J, with 8 bases between. CDR3 amino acids: CASSETWSSYEQYF. Written as DNA, the CDR3 is TGTGCCAGCAGTGAAACTTGGAGCTCCTACGAGCAGTACTTC.

The V and J genes are TRBV6-5 and TRBJ1-6; no definite D call. Trimming took off 4 bases at V and 11 bases at J, with 12 bases between the two ends. The germline CDR1 and CDR2 sequences are MNHEY and SVGAGI. This CDR3 has 13 residues. The CDR3 spells CASSSERVAPLHF. In DNA, the CDR3 is TGTGCCAGCAGTTCTGAGCGGGTTGCACCCCTCCACTTT.

The V call is TRBV19, the J call TRBJ2-1; 7 bases agree with TRBD2. Germline loops: CDR1 LNHDA, CDR2 SQIVND (reference sequence). The CDR3 totals 16 residues. Trimming removed 5 bases from V and 7 bases from J; junction bases left unmatched: 14. The CDR3 here is CASSVTGTIEGNEQFF. The CDR3, as DNA: TGTGCCAGTAGTGTCACGGGGACTATCGAGGGGAATGAGCAGTTCTTC.

The J gene is TRBJ2-2, the V gene TRBV5-1; 8 bases map to TRBD1. Germline assignment: CDR1 SGHRS and CDR2 YFSETQ. With 4 bases clipped from V and 4 bases from J, the junction kept 3 bases outside the gene matches. The CDR3 is 14 amino acids. CDR3 nucleotide sequence: TGCGCCAGCAGCCTAGGACAGGGCACCGGGGAGCTGTTTTTT. This gives the protein CASSLGQGTGELFF.

V gene TRBV5-5 combines with J gene TRBJ1-5, with D unresolved. V was pared by 4 bases and J by 2 bases, with 13 bases between. This CDR3 region has 15 residues. The germline gives CDR1 SGHKS, CDR2 YYEKEE (reference sequence). CDR3 sequence: CASSETRGGNQPQHF. The CDR3 DNA reads as TGTGCCAGCAGCGAGACCCGGGGAGGCAATCAGCCCCAGCATTTT.

CDR3 loop: CASSRSQGRDTQYF. The CDR3 DNA reads as TGTGCCAGCTCACGCTCACAGGGCCGAGATACGCAGTATTTT. This chain joins TRBV18 and TRBJ2-3; D perhaps matches TRBD1 (6 bases). There are 14 residues in the CDR3. Germline V gives CDR1 KGHSH, CDR2 LQKENI. With 4 bases removed from V and 5 bases from J, the gap between germline ends came to 13 bases.

The chain links TRBV5-1 to TRBJ1-4; TRBD1 agrees at 8 bases. CDR1 SGHRS and CDR2 YFSETQ come from the germline V gene. CDR3 length equals 14 residues. With 3 bases clipped from V and 7 bases from J, the junction kept 5 bases outside the gene matches. This CDR3 reads CASSSGGLGEKLFF. The CDR3 DNA reads as TGCGCCAGCAGCTCAGGGGGCCTGGGTGAAAAACTGTTTTTT.

The CDR3 loop is CASTTRLGGYTF. DNA of the CDR3: TGTGCCAGCACGACACGATTGGGTGGCTACACCTTC. The rearrangement links TRBV6-5 to TRBJ1-2; D is undetermined. The CDR3 runs to 12 residues. With 7 bases removed from V and 7 bases from J, the gap between germline ends came to 13 bases. CDR1 is MNHEY, CDR2 SVGAGI, per germline.